A selection of T cell receptor beta chains follows, all from one sample in a study of blood T cell repertoires in COVID-19. Some clones are missing from TCRdb's copy, which holds only in-frame ones; the method was immunoSEQ multiplex PCR. The sample holds 150,000 to 200,000 clones, 80% to 85% seen once. Sequenced material: peripheral blood. The receptors originated from an elderly woman with active or convalescent COVID-19. The CDR3 runs from the conserved cysteine through the conserved F or W. A D gene is named only where the DNA matches it firmly. Expanded clones are given a class, and other clones once, few, many or no size at all.

v_call	cdr3_length	clone_size	j_call	d_call	cdr3_nt	cdr3_aa
TRBV10-3	13	many	TRBJ2-1	TRBD1	TGTGCCATCAGTACCGGGACAGTCAATGAGCAGTTCTTC	CAISTGTVNEQFF
TRBV15	17	few	TRBJ1-1	TRBD1	TGTGCCACCAGCCCACGTAGGACAGGGACGAGGAACACTGAAGCTTTCTTT	CATSPRRTGTRNTEAFF
TRBV6-5	14	.	TRBJ1-2	TRBD1	TGTGCCAGCAGTTCGACAGGGGGAAGAGATGGCTACACCTTC	CASSSTGGRDGYTF
TRBV30	15	.	TRBJ1-4	.	TGTGCCTGGAGTCTTCTTTCAGGGTCTAATGAAAAACTGTTTTTT	CAWSLLSGSNEKLFF
TRBV4-2	14	.	TRBJ2-7	.	TGTGCCAGCAGCCCCCCGGGAGAGGCCTACGAGCAGTACTTC	CASSPPGEAYEQYF
TRBV6-1	16	.	TRBJ2-1	.	TGTGCCAGCAGTGCCGCAGGAGGGTTGAGGAGTAATGAGCAGTTCTTC	CASSAAGGLRSNEQFF
TRBV11-2	12	once	TRBJ2-7	.	TGTGCCAGCAGCTTACCCACCTACGAGCAGTACTTC	CASSLPTYEQYF
TRBV7-2	14	.	TRBJ1-5	.	TGTGCCAGCAGCCTTGCTACGGGTCTAGGGGCCCAGCATTTT	CASSLATGLGAQHF
TRBV7-8	14	.	TRBJ2-7	TRBD1	TGTGCCAGCAGCTGGGGACAGGGTGTGAGGGAGCAGTACTTC	CASSWGQGVREQYF
TRBV5-4	18	.	TRBJ2-5	TRBD2	TGTGCCAGCAGCTCCGGAGGTAGCGGGGGCCTTATTGGGGAGACCCAGTACTTC	CASSSGGSGGLIGETQYF
TRBV7-2	12	.	TRBJ2-3	.	TGTGCCAGCAGCTTAGACCGGGGTACGCAGTATTTT	CASSLDRGTQYF
TRBV27	14	.	TRBJ1-2	TRBD1	TGTGCCAGCAGTCCCGGACAGGCCAACTATGGCTACACCTTC	CASSPGQANYGYTF
TRBV2	12	.	TRBJ2-5	.	TGTGCCAGCAGTACCCCTTGGGAGAGCCAGTACTTC	CASSTPWESQYF
TRBV5-4	15	.	TRBJ1-6	TRBD1	TGTGCCAGCAGCACAGGACAGGGGACAGTTTCACCCCTCCACTTT	CASSTGQGTVSPLHF
TRBV14	12	.	TRBJ1-1	.	TGTGCCAGCAGCCAAGGAAAGCTTGAAGCTTTCTTT	CASSQGKLEAFF
TRBV9	18	.	TRBJ1-1	.	TGTGCCAGCAGCGATGGGGGGACTGACAACTTTATGAACACTGAAGCTTTCTTT	CASSDGGTDNFMNTEAFF
TRBV10-3	13	.	TRBJ1-1	.	TGTGCCATCAGCCCGGACAGGAACACTGAAGCTTTCTTT	CAISPDRNTEAFF
TRBV5-6	16	once	TRBJ2-1	TRBD2	TGTGCCAGCAGCTTGGAGTCCAGCGGGGGTTACAATGAGCAGTTCTTC	CASSLESSGGYNEQFF
TRBV7-9	17	.	TRBJ1-1	.	TGTGCCAGCAGCCCAAGCGGTCGGACAGCTACGAACACTGAAGCTTTCTTT	CASSPSGRTATNTEAFF
TRBV19	14	.	TRBJ1-5	.	TGTGCCAGTAGTATTCGAGAGGGTAATCAGCCCCAGCATTTT	CASSIREGNQPQHF
TRBV6-5	15	.	TRBJ1-1	TRBD1	TGTGCCAGCAGTTACCAAGGGGACAGGAACACTGAAGCTTTCTTT	CASSYQGDRNTEAFF
TRBV18	14	.	TRBJ2-1	TRBD1	TGTGCCAGCTCCCTGGGACAGATGTACAATGAGCAGTTCTTC	CASSLGQMYNEQFF
TRBV19	14	few	TRBJ1-1	.	TGTGCCAGTAGAATGGGGATGAGGGACACTGAAGCTTTCTTT	CASRMGMRDTEAFF
TRBV25-1	14	.	TRBJ2-2	.	TGTGCCAGCAGTCCTCGAGTGAACACCGGGGAGCTGTTTTTT	CASSPRVNTGELFF
TRBV5-4	14	.	TRBJ1-1	TRBD1	TGTGCCAGCAGCTTGCTACAGGGGGCCGATGAAGCTTTCTTT	CASSLLQGADEAFF
TRBV4-1	15	once	TRBJ2-3	TRBD1	TGCGCCAGCAGCCAACAACAGGGGGGCACAGATACGCAGTATTTT	CASSQQQGGTDTQYF
TRBV5-1	12	.	TRBJ1-2	TRBD1	TGCGCCAGCAGGACAGGGAACTATGGCTACACCTTC	CASRTGNYGYTF
TRBV3-1/TRBV3-2	11	.	TRBJ1-5	.	TGTGCCAGCAGCCACCTTTATCCCCAGCATTTT	CASSHLYPQHF
TRBV18	16	.	TRBJ1-2	TRBD1	TGTGCCAGCTCACCATGGGACAGGGGATATGGCTATGGCTACACCTTC	CASSPWDRGYGYGYTF
TRBV7-2	19	.	TRBJ2-1	TRBD2	TGTGCCAGCAGCCCGCTACTGAGCGGGGGGGGCCGGGGCTACAATGAGCAGTTCTTC	CASSPLLSGGGRGYNEQFF
TRBV5-4	12	.	TRBJ1-2	.	TGTGCCAGCAGCGAGGGGGTGGATGGCTACACCTTC	CASSEGVDGYTF
TRBV4-2	19	.	TRBJ2-1	TRBD2	TGTGCCAGCAGCCAGACCCAAGCGGGTAGCGGGGGGGCTAGGAATGAGCAGTTCTTC	CASSQTQAGSGGARNEQFF
TRBV7-8	14	.	TRBJ1-4	.	TGTGCCAGCAGCCTGGGGCAGTCTAATGAAAAACTGTTTTTT	CASSLGQSNEKLFF
TRBV28	14	once	TRBJ2-2	TRBD1	TGTGCCAGCAGTTCTGGGACAGCCACCGGGGAGCTGTTTTTT	CASSSGTATGELFF
TRBV18	13	.	TRBJ2-3	.	TGTGCCAGCTCACCTCCCGGCACAGATACGCAGTATTTT	CASSPPGTDTQYF
TRBV3-1/TRBV3-2	15	.	TRBJ2-7	TRBD1	TGTGCCACCCCCCCGGACAGGGGAGGAACCTACGAGCAGTACTTC	CATPPDRGGTYEQYF
TRBV12-3/TRBV12-4	10	.	TRBJ1-2	.	TGTGCCACCGGGGGTTGGGGCTACACCTTC	CATGGWGYTF
TRBV7-9	13	.	TRBJ1-3	.	TGTGCCAGCTTACTTAATTCCGGAAACACCATATATTTT	CASLLNSGNTIYF
TRBV19	18	.	TRBJ1-3	TRBD1	TGTGCCAGTAGTATGGGCTCCGGGACAGCTCTGCCCGGAAACACCATATATTTT	CASSMGSGTALPGNTIYF
TRBV5-8	16	.	TRBJ2-5	TRBD1	TGTGCCAGCAGCGGGGGGACAGGGAGCCTCCAAGAGACCCAGTACTTC	CASSGGTGSLQETQYF
TRBV4-3	13	.	TRBJ1-1	.	.	CASSQDWGRGTFF
TRBV27	15	.	TRBJ2-7	TRBD1	TGTGCCAGCAGTTTCATAGGACAGGGATGGAACGAGCAGTACTTC	CASSFIGQGWNEQYF
TRBV5-1	15	.	TRBJ1-1	.	TGCGCCAGCAGCTTTGGGGGCAGACTGAACACTGAAGCTTTCTTT	CASSFGGRLNTEAFF
TRBV6-5	15	.	TRBJ1-1	.	TGTGCCAGCAGTTCGGGGGGACACCAGGGGCCTGAAGCTTTCTTT	CASSSGGHQGPEAFF
TRBV7-2	15	.	TRBJ1-1	TRBD1	TGTGCCAGCAGCTCAAAGACAGGGGGCCCCACTGAAGCTTTCTTT	CASSSKTGGPTEAFF
TRBV5-4	17	once	TRBJ2-3	TRBD2	TGTGCCAGCAGCTTGATGGGTAGCGGGACTAGCACAGATACGCAGTATTTT	CASSLMGSGTSTDTQYF
TRBV6-6	15	.	TRBJ2-2	TRBD2	TGTGCCAGCAGAGTCGGGGGGGCGGACACCGGGGAGCTGTTTTTT	CASRVGGADTGELFF
TRBV11-1	13	.	TRBJ2-5	TRBD1	TGTGCCAGCAGCTGGACAGGGGAAGAGACCCAGTACTTC	CASSWTGEETQYF
TRBV10-2	14	few	TRBJ2-2	TRBD1	TGCGCCAGCAGAGATACAGGGGAGACCGGGGAGCTGTTTTTT	CASRDTGETGELFF